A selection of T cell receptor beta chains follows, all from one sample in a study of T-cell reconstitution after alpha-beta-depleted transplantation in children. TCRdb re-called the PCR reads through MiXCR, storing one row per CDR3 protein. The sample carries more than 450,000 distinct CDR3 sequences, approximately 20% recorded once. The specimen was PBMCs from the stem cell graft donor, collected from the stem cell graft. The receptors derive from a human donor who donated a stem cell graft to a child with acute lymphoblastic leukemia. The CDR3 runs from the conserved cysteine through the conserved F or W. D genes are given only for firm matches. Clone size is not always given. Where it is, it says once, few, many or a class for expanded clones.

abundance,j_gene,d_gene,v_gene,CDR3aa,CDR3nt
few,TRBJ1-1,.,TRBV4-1,CASSLGAMNTEAFF,TGCGCCAGCAGCCTCGGAGCAATGAACACTGAAGCTTTCTTT
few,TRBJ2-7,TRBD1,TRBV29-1,CSVTARDSYEQYF,TGCAGCGTTACGGCACGGGACAGCTACGAGCAGTACTTC
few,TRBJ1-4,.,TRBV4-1,CASSRGREKLFF,TGCGCCAGCAGCCGTGGACGGGAAAAACTGTTTTTT
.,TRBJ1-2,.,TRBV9,CASSVMNGGSGYTF,TGTGCCAGCAGCGTCATGAACGGCGGGTCTGGCTACACCTTC
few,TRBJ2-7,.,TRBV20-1,CSAGELVASYEQYF,TGCAGTGCTGGGGAGTTGGTAGCCTCCTACGAGCAGTACTTC
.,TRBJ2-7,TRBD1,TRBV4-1,CASSQGTGGGYEQYF,TGCGCCAGCAGCCAAGGAACAGGGGGCGGGTACGAGCAGTACTTC
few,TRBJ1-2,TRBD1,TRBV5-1,CASSTRAGTGINYGYTF,TGCGCCAGCAGCACCCGAGCCGGGACAGGGATTAACTATGGCTACACCTTC
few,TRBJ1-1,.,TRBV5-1,CASSSELRGDEAFF,TGCGCCAGCAGCTCCGAACTCCGAGGGGATGAAGCTTTCTTT
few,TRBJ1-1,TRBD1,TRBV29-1,CSVGGSLGTGYSALEAFF,TGCAGCGTTGGAGGGTCCCTCGGGACAGGGTACTCGGCCCTCGAAGCTTTCTTT
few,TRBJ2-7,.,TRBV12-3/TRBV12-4,CASNLDGISYEQYF,TGTGCCAGCAACCTGGACGGAATATCCTACGAGCAGTACTTC
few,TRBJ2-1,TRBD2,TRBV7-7,CASSPSGGSVNEQFF,TGTGCCAGCAGCCCATCTGGCGGGAGTGTGAATGAGCAGTTCTTC
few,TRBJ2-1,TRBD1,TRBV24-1,CATSSPGQGSDNEQFF,TGTGCCACCAGTAGTCCGGGACAGGGATCGGACAATGAGCAGTTCTTC
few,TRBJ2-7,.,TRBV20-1,CSAIADSYEQYF,TGCAGTGCTATCGCAGACTCCTACGAGCAGTACTTC
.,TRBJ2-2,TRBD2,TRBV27,CASTSIAGGPHTGELFF,TGTGCCAGCACCTCAATAGCGGGAGGGCCGCACACCGGGGAGCTGTTTTTT
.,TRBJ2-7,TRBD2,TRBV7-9,CASSLLAAHYEQYF,TGTGCCAGCAGCCTTCTAGCGGCCCATTACGAGCAGTACTTC
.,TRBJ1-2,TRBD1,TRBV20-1,CSAWTGEPYGYTF,TGCAGTGCCTGGACAGGGGAGCCCTATGGCTACACCTTC
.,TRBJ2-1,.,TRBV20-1,CSARKDEQFF,TGCAGTGCTAGAAAAGATGAGCAGTTCTTC
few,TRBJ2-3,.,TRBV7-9,CASSFMEGTFYQYF,TGTGCCAGCAGCTTCATGGAGGGAACCTTCTACCAGTATTTT
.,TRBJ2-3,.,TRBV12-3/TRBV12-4,CSSSNRVGADTQYF,TGTTCCAGCAGTAACAGGGTTGGAGCAGATACGCAGTATTTT
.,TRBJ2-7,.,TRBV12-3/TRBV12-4,CASRTFRGGEQYF,TGTGCCAGCAGGACTTTTAGAGGGGGTGAGCAGTACTTC
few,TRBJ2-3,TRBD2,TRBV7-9,CASSLGTSGRPDTQYF,TGTGCCAGCAGCCTCGGGACTAGCGGGAGACCAGATACGCAGTATTTT
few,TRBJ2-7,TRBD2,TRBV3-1,CASSPGTSGSIGEQYF,TGTGCCAGCAGCCCCGGGACTAGCGGGAGTATCGGCGAGCAGTACTTC
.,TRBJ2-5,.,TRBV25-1,CASRGRVYETQYF,TGTGCCAGCAGAGGGAGAGTTTACGAGACCCAGTACTTC
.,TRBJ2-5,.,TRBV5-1,CASSHSQGIGETQYF,TGCGCCAGCAGCCATTCTCAGGGGATTGGGGAGACCCAGTACTTC
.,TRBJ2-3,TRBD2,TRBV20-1,CSARDPILAGGLDTQYF,TGCAGTGCTAGAGATCCGATATTAGCGGGAGGTTTAGATACGCAGTATTTT
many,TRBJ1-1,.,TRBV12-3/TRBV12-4,CASSLVMNTEAFF,TGTGCCAGCAGCTTAGTAATGAACACTGAAGCTTTCTTT
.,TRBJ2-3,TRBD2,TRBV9,CASSVEPGGLVPDTQYF,TGTGCCAGCAGCGTAGAACCCGGAGGACTAGTCCCAGATACGCAGTATTTT
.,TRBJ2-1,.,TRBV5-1,CASTTTGGRGGRAPPYNEQFF,TGCGCCAGCACCACGACAGGGGGCAGGGGCGGGAGGGCCCCCCCCTACAATGAGCAGTTCTTC
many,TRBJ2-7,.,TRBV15,CATSRASYEQYF,TGTGCCACCAGCAGGGCCTCCTACGAGCAGTACTTC
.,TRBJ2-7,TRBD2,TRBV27,CASSLSGPLGRGRDYEQYF,TGTGCCAGCAGTTTATCGGGGCCCCTCGGGCGTGGGAGGGACTACGAGCAGTACTTC
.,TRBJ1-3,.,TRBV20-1,CSAISGNTIYF,TGCAGTGCCATCTCTGGAAACACCATATATTTT
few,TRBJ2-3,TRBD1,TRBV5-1,CASSSGQVTDTQYF,TGCGCCAGCAGCTCTGGACAGGTCACAGATACGCAGTATTTT
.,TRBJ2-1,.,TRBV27,CASSYRERPEQFF,TGTGCCAGCAGTTACCGGGAGCGCCCTGAGCAGTTCTTC
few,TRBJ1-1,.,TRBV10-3,CAIRTPGTEAFF,TGTGCCATCAGGACCCCAGGCACTGAAGCTTTCTTT
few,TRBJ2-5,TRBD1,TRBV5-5,CASSFLGTGQETQYF,TGTGCCAGCAGCTTCTTGGGGACAGGGCAAGAGACCCAGTACTTC
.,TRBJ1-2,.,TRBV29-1,CSVETQNYGYTF,TGCAGCGTTGAGACTCAAAACTATGGCTACACCTTC
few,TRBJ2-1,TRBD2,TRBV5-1,CASSLGGSGSAGGNEQFF,TGCGCCAGCAGCTTGGGTGGAAGCGGGAGCGCTGGCGGCAATGAGCAGTTCTTC
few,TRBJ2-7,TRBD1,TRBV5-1,CASSIRQGSPYEQYF,TGCGCCAGCAGCATCCGACAGGGGAGCCCCTACGAGCAGTACTTC
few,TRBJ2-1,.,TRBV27,CASSFRRNPNNEQFF,TGTGCCAGCAGTTTTCGGCGGAACCCGAACAATGAGCAGTTCTTC
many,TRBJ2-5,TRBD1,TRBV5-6,CASSGTTGGNEETQYF,TGTGCCAGCAGCGGCACGACAGGGGGCAACGAAGAGACCCAGTACTTC
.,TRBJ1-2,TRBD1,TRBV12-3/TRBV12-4,CASGTGRRNYGYTF,TGTGCCTCCGGGACAGGCAGGAGGAACTATGGCTACACCTTC
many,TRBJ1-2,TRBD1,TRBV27,CASSSYRGAAYGYTF,TGTGCCAGCAGTTCCTACAGGGGTGCGGCCTATGGCTACACCTTC
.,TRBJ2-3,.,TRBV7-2,CASIDSQKILGTDTQYF,TGTGCCAGCATCGACAGCCAGAAGATTTTGGGCACAGATACGCAGTATTTT
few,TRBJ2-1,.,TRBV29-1,CSVVGTASSYNEQFF,TGCAGCGTTGTAGGTACGGCGAGCTCCTACAATGAGCAGTTCTTC
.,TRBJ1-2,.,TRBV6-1,CASSGLRGVWANYGYTF,TGTGCCAGCAGTGGACTCCGGGGGGTTTGGGCCAACTATGGCTACACCTTC
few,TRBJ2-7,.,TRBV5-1,CASSLFSTVTYEQYF,TGCGCCAGCAGCTTGTTTTCGACAGTAACCTACGAGCAGTACTTC
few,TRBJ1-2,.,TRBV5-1,CASSLNSYGYTF,TGCGCCAGCAGCTTGAATAGCTATGGCTATACCTTC
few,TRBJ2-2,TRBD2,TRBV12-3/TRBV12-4,CASSPLSYEREGVHTGELFF,TGTGCCAGCAGCCCCTTGAGCTACGAGCGGGAGGGAGTCCACACCGGGGAGCTGTTTTTT
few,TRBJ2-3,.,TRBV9,CASSVGRGTDTQYF,TGTGCCAGCAGCGTAGGACGGGGCACAGATACGCAGTATTTT
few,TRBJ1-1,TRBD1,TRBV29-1,CSARGGQVAEAFF,TGCAGCGCTAGGGGAGGACAGGTGGCTGAAGCTTTCTTT
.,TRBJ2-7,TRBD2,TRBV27,CASSLRTSAYEQYF,TGTGCCAGCAGTTTAAGGACTAGCGCCTACGAGCAGTACTTC
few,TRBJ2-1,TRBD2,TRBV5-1,CASSVTGGDYNEQFF,TGCGCCAGCAGCGTGACGGGAGGGGATTACAATGAGCAGTTCTTC
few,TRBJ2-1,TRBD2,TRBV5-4,CASSLLAGGGEQFF,TGTGCCAGCAGCTTACTAGCGGGAGGTGGTGAGCAGTTCTTC
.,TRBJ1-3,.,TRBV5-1,CASSWAGGNTIYF,TGCGCCAGCAGCTGGGCAGGGGGAAACACCATATATTTT
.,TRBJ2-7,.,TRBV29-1,CSVQTPNTDYEQYF,TGCAGCGTCCAGACACCAAACACTGACTACGAGCAGTACTTC
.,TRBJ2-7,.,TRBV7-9,CASWSGGPYEQYF,TGTGCCAGTTGGAGTGGGGGACCCTACGAGCAGTACTTC
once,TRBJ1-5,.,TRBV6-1,CASSSITGRPQHF,TGTGCCAGCAGCTCTATTACAGGTCGGCCCCAGCATTTT
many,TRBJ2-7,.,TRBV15,CATSRDGEQYF,TGTGCCACCAGCAGAGACGGAGAGCAGTACTTC
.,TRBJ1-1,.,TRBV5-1,CASSLGMGYTEAFF,TGCGCCAGCAGCCTGGGAATGGGGTACACTGAAGCTTTCTTT